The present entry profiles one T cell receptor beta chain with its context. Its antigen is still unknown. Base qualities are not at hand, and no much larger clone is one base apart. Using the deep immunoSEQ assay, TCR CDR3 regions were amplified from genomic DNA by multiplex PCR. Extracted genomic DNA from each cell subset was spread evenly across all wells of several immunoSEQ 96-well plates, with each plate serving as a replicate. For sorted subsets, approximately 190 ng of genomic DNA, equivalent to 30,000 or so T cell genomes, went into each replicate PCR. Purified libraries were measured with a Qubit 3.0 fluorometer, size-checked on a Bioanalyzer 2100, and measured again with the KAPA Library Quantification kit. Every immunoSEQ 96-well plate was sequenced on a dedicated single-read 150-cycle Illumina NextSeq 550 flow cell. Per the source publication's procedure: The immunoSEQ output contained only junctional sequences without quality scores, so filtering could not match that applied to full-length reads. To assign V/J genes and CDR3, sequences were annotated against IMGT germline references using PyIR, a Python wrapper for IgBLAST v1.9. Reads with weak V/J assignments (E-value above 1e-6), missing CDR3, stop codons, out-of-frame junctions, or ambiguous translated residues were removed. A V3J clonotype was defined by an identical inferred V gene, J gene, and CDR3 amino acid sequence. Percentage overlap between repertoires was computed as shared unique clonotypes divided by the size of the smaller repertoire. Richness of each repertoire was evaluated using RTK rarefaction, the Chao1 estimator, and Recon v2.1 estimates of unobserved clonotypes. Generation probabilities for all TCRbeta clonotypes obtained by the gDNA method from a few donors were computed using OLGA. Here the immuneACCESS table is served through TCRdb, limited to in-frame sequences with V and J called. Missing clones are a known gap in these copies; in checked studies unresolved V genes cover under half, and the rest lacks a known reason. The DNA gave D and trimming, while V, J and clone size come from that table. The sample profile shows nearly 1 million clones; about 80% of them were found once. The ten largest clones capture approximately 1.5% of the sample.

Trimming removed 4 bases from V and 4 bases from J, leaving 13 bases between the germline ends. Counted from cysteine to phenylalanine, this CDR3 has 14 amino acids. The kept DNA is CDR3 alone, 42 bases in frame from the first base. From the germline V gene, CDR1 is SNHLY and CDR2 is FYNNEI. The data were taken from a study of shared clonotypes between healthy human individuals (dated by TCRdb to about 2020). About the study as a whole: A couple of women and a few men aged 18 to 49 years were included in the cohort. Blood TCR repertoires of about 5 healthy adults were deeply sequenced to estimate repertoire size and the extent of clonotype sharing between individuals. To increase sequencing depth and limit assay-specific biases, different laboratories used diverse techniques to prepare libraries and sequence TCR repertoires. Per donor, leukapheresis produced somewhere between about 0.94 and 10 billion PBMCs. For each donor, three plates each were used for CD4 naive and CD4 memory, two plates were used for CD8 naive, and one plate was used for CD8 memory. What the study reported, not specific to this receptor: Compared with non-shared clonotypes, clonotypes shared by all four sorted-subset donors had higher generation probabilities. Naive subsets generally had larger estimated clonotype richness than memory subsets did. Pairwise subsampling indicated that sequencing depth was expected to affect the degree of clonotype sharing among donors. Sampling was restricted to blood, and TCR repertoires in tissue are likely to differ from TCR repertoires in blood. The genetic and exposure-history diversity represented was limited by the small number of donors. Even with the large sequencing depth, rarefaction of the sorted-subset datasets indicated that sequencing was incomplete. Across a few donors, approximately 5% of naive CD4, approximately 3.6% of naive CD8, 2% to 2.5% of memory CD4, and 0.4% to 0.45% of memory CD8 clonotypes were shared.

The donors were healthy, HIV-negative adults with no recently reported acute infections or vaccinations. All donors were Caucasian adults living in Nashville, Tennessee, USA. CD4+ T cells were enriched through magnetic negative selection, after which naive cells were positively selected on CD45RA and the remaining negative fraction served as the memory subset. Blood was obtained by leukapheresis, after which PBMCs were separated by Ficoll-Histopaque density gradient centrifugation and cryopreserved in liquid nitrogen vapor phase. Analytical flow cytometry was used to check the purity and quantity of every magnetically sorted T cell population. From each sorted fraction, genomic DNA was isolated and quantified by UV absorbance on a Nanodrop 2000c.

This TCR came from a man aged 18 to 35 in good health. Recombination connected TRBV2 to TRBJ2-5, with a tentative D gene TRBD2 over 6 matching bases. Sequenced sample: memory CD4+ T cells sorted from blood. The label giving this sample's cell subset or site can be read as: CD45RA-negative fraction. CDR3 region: CASSARLEGETQYF. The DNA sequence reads TGTGCCAGCAGTGCCCGACTGGAGGGAGAGACCCAGTACTTC.